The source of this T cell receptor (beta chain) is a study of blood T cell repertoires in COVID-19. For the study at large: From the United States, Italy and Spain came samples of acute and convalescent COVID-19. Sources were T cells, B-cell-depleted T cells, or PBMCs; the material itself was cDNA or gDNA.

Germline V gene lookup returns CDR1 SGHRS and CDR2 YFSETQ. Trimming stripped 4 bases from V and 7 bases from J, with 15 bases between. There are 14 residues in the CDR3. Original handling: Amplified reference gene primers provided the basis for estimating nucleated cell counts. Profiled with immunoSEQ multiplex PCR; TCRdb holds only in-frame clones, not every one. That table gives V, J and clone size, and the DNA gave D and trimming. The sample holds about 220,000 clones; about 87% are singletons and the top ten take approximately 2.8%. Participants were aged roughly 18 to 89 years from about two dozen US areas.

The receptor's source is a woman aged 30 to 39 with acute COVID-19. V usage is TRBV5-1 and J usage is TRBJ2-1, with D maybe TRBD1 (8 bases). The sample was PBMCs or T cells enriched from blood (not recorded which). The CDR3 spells CASSATGEGNEQFF. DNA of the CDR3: TGCGCCAGCAGCGCGACAGGGGAGGGGAATGAGCAGTTCTTC.